The 7 T cell receptor beta chains listed next were all sequenced from one sample in a study of a mutant IDH1 vaccine in newly diagnosed glioma. Time point defined: week 35, safety follow-up. Every single dose of the vaccine, 300 ug of mutant IDH1 20-mer peptide, came with topical imiquimod. The method was immunoSEQ multiplex PCR; TCRdb's version includes in-frame clones alone and lacks a portion of them. The table shows 45,000 to 55,000 clones, with 70% to 85% occurring only once. Their target antigens are unknown. This specimen consisted of PBMCs, obtained from a glioma patient whose treatment included an IDH1 peptide vaccine. The origin of the receptors is a middle-aged man with glioma.

This clone was observed a single time. This rearrangement joins TRBV10-3 to TRBJ2-7; 9 nucleotides match TRBD1. In germline, CDR1 is ENHRY, CDR2 SYGVKD. V lost 7 bases and J lost 6; bases outside the gene matches: 10. The CDR3 consists of 14 residues. The CDR3 bases are TGTGCCATCACCCCCGGGACAGGGCACTCCGAGCAGTACTTC. It is translated as CAITPGTGHSEQYF.

This clone has only one observation. This chain connects TRBV15 to TRBJ2-5; the D gene is possibly TRBD2 (6 bases). CDR3 size: 17 residues. Germline assignment: CDR1 LNHNV and CDR2 YYDKDF (reference sequence). V shed 0 bases and J shed 4 bases, with 18 bases lying between them. This chain's CDR3 is CATSRENPGRRGETQYF. DNA for the CDR3: TGTGCCACCAGCAGAGAGAACCCGGGACGGAGGGGAGAGACCCAGTACTTC.

V gene TRBV27 combines with J gene TRBJ1-6; the D is unclear. The V and J ends lost 0 bases and 8 bases respectively, with 14 bases between them. The germline CDR1 and CDR2 sequences are MNHEY and SMNVEV (reference sequence). The length of the CDR3 is 16 residues. In nucleotides, the CDR3 is TGTGCCAGCAGTTTATCGACTGCCAGTGGGGATTCACCCCTCCACTTT. Translating it yields CASSLSTASGDSPLHF.

The chain has TRBV7-2 and TRBJ2-3; D might be TRBD2 (5 bases). This CDR3 is built from 15 residues. The V end was cut by 6 bases, the J end by 0 bases, with 13 bases between. Germline CDR1 SGHTA, CDR2 FQGNSA. For the CDR3, the DNA is TGTGCCAGCAGTTGGCAACTAGGGAGCACAGATACGCAGTATTTT. It yields the protein CASSWQLGSTDTQYF.

The J gene is TRBJ1-6, the V gene TRBV5-6; D unclear. The CDR3 length is 16 residues. Trimming shortened V by 2 bases and J by 10 bases, and 19 bases separated the two germline ends. The germline gives CDR1 SGHDT, CDR2 YYEEEE. For the CDR3, the DNA is TGTGCCAGCAGCTTACAGTTCCGGGCCGGTGGGTCACCCCTCCACTTT. Its translation: CASSLQFRAGGSPLHF.

This rearrangement joins TRBV2 to TRBJ2-7; 9 bases line up with TRBD1. Losses at the gene ends were 10 bases for V and 2 bases for J; bases not matched to a gene: 9. Germline CDR1 reads SNHLY; CDR2 reads FYNNEI. The CDR3 contains 14 residues. The CDR3 DNA sequence: TGTGCCACCCGTGGACAGGGGATCGCCTACGAGCAGTACTTC. This translates into CATRGQGIAYEQYF.

This sequence joins TRBV9 and TRBJ2-3; tentative D call: TRBD2 (6 bases). The V gene's germline CDR1 is SGDLS and CDR2 YYNGEE. Between the trimmed V and J ends, which lost 4 bases and 2 bases, there was a span of 14 bases. The CDR3 consists of 15 residues. CDR3 sequence (DNA): TGTGCCAGCAGCCCCCGCGGGGCTAACACAGATACGCAGTATTTT. Its protein is CASSPRGANTDTQYF.